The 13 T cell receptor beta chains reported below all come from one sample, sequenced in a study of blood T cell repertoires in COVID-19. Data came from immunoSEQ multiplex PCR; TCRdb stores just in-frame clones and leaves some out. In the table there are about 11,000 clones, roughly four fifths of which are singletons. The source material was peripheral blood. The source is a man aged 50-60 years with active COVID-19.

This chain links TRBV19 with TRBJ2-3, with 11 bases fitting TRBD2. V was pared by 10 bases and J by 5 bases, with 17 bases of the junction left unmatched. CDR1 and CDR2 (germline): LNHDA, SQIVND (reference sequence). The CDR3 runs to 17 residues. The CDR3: CATTPGLAATAVDTQYF. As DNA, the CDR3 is TGTGCCACCACACCGGGACTAGCGGCCACTGCCGTAGATACGCAGTATTTT.

CDR3 residues: CATRDSGNTIYF. The CDR3 DNA reads TGTGCCACCAGGGACAGCGGCAACACCATATATTTT. The chain has TRBV15 and TRBJ1-3, with a possible D match to TRBD1 (6 bases). CDR3 length: 12 amino acids. Between the trimmed V and J ends, which lost 6 bases and 7 bases, there was a span of 10 bases. Germline V gives CDR1 LNHNV, CDR2 YYDKDF (reference sequence).

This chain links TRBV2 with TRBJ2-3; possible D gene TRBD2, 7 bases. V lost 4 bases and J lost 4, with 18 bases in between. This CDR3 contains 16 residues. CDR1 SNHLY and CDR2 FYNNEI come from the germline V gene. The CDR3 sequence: CASSGGGTEWADTQYF. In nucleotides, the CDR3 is TGTGCCAGCAGTGGGGGGGGCACGGAATGGGCAGATACGCAGTATTTT.

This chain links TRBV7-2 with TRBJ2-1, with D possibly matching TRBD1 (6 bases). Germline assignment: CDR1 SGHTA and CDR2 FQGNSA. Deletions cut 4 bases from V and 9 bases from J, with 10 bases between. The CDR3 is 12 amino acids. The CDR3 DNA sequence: TGTGCCAGCAGCTGGTTGGGGGCTGAGCAGTTCTTC. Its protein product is CASSWLGAEQFF. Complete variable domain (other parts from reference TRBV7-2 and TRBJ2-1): GAGVSQSPSNKVTEKGKDVELRCDPISGHTALYWYRQSLGQGLEFLIYFQGNSAPDKSGLPSDRFSAERTGGSVSTLTIQRTQQEDSAVYLCASSWLGAEQFFGPGTRLTVL.

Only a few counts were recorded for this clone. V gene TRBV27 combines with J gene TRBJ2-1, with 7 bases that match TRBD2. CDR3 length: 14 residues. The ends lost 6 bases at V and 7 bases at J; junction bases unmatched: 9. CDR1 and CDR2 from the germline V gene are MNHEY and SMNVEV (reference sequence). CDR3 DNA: TGTGCCAGCAGCCTTATCGGGGGGTCAAATGAGCAGTTCTTC. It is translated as CASSLIGGSNEQFF.

This chain's CDR3 is CASSLENRENTGELFF. The CDR3 nucleotides read TGTGCCAGCAGCTTGGAGAACAGGGAGAACACCGGGGAGCTGTTTTTT. The chain links TRBV5-8 to TRBJ2-2, with D perhaps matching TRBD1 (6 bases). CDR1 and CDR2 from the germline V gene are SGHTS and YDEGEE. V was trimmed by 0 bases and J by 1 base, leaving 10 bases between them. This CDR3 spans 16 amino acids.

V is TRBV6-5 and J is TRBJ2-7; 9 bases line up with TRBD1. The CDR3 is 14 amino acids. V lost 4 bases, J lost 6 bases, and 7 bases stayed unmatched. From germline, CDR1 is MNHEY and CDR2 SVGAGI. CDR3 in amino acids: CASSLTGGRREQYF. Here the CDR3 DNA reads TGTGCCAGCAGTTTGACAGGGGGTCGTCGCGAGCAGTACTTC.

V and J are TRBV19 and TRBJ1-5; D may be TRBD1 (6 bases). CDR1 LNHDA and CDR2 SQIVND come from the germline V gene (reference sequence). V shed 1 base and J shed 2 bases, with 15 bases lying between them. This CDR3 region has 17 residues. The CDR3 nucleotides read TGTGCCAGTAGTATAGGCATACAGGGCGGTCGCAATCAGCCCCAGCATTTT. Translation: CASSIGIQGGRNQPQHF. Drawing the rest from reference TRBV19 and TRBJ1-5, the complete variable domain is DGGITQSPKYLFRKEGQNVTLSCEQNLNHDAMYWYRQDPGQGLRLIYYSQIVNDFQKGDIAEGYSVSREKKESFPLTVTSAQKNPTAFYLCASSIGIQGGRNQPQHFGDGTRLSIL.

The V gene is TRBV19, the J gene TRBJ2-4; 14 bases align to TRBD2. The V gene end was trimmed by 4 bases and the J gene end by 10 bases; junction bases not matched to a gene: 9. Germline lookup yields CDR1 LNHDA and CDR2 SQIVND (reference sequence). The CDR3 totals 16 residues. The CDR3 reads CASSKPTSGRGLIQYF. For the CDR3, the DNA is TGTGCCAGTAGTAAACCGACTAGCGGGAGGGGCTTGATTCAGTACTTC. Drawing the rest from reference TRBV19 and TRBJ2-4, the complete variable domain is DGGITQSPKYLFRKEGQNVTLSCEQNLNHDAMYWYRQDPGQGLRLIYYSQIVNDFQKGDIAEGYSVSREKKESFPLTVTSAQKNPTAFYLCASSKPTSGRGLIQYFGAGTRLSVL.

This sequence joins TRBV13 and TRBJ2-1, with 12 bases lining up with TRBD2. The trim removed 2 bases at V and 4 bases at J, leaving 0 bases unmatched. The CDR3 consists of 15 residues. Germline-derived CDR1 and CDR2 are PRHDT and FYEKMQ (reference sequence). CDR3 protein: CASSLLAGGYNEQFF. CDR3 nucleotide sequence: TGTGCCAGCAGCTTACTAGCGGGAGGGTACAATGAGCAGTTCTTC.

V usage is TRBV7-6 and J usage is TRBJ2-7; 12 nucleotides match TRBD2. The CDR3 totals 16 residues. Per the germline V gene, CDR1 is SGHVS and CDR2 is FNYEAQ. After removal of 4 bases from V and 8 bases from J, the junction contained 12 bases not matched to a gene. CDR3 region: CASSSLAGGTLRKQYF. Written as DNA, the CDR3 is TGTGCCAGCAGCTCCCTAGCGGGAGGGACGCTACGTAAGCAGTACTTC.

The CDR3 DNA reads TGTGCCAGCAGCTTAAGTGGGGAAGCGGGACCCGACTACAATGAGCAGTTCTTC. Its protein is CASSLSGEAGPDYNEQFF. V is TRBV7-3 and J is TRBJ2-1; 7 nucleotides match TRBD2. Germline CDR1 SGHTA, CDR2 FQGTGA. V shed 1 base and J 3 bases; nucleotides not matched to a gene: 12. This CDR3 has 18 residues.

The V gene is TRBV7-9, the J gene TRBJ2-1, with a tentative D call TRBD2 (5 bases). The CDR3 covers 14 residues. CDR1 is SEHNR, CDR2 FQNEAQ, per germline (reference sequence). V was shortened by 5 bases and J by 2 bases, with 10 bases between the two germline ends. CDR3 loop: CASSPGKAYNEQFF. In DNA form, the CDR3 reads TGTGCCAGCAGCCCCGGGAAGGCCTACAATGAGCAGTTCTTC.